Listed below are T cell receptor beta chains from one sample, sequenced in a study of T cells in localized non-small cell lung cancer. Generated by immunoSEQ multiplex PCR, the TCRdb table keeps only in-frame clones and is missing some. The data show under 50,000 clones, about 88% seen once. Sequenced material: PBMCs, taken before any cancer treatment. The source of these receptors is a man aged 40 to 70 with stage II lung adenocarcinoma. CDR3s include the opening cysteine and the closing phenylalanine or tryptophan. The D gene is left open where the match is weak. Only part of the rows carry a size: once, few, many, or a class if the clone is expanded.

v_gene: TRBV29-1; abundance: .; d_gene: TRBD1; j_gene: TRBJ1-4; CDR3aa: CSVRRTGNEKLFF; CDR3nt: TGCAGCGTCCGCCGGACAGGGAATGAAAAACTGTTTTTT
v_gene: TRBV7-8; abundance: .; d_gene: .; j_gene: TRBJ1-1; CDR3aa: CASSSNNLNTEAFF; CDR3nt: TGTGCCAGCAGCTCTAACAACCTCAACACTGAAGCTTTCTTT
v_gene: TRBV7-6; abundance: .; d_gene: TRBD1; j_gene: TRBJ1-1; CDR3aa: CASSLARDSEAFF; CDR3nt: TGTGCCAGCAGCTTAGCGCGGGACAGTGAGGCTTTCTTT
v_gene: TRBV9; abundance: .; d_gene: TRBD2; j_gene: TRBJ2-1; CDR3aa: CASSVGTSGYNEQFF; CDR3nt: TGTGCCAGCAGCGTGGGGACTAGCGGATACAATGAGCAGTTCTTC
v_gene: TRBV7-9; abundance: .; d_gene: .; j_gene: TRBJ2-7; CDR3aa: CASSSPGTGFEQYF; CDR3nt: TGTGCCAGCAGCTCCCCCGGTACCGGGTTCGAGCAGTACTTC
v_gene: TRBV18; abundance: medium-sized; d_gene: .; j_gene: TRBJ1-3; CDR3aa: CASSPEGEGRLSGNTIYF; CDR3nt: TGTGCCAGCTCACCCGAGGGGGAAGGAAGGCTCTCTGGAAACACCATATATTTT
v_gene: TRBV5-1; abundance: .; d_gene: .; j_gene: TRBJ1-5; CDR3aa: CASSVTPGGSNQPQHF; CDR3nt: TGCGCCAGCAGCGTCACCCCGGGTGGGAGCAATCAGCCCCAGCATTTT
v_gene: TRBV29-1; abundance: once; d_gene: TRBD1; j_gene: TRBJ2-3; CDR3aa: CSARQGGTDTQYF; CDR3nt: TGCAGCGCTCGACAGGGCGGCACAGATACGCAGTATTTT
v_gene: TRBV10-2; abundance: .; d_gene: .; j_gene: TRBJ1-5; CDR3aa: CASSGPTGSNQPQHF; CDR3nt: TGCGCCAGCAGTGGCCCAACAGGTAGCAATCAGCCCCAGCATTTT
v_gene: TRBV18; abundance: .; d_gene: TRBD1; j_gene: TRBJ1-1; CDR3aa: CASSPRTGARPTEAFF; CDR3nt: TGTGCCAGCTCACCACGGACAGGGGCGAGGCCCACTGAAGCTTTCTTT
v_gene: TRBV5-8; abundance: .; d_gene: TRBD1; j_gene: TRBJ2-3; CDR3aa: CASSLGQGRTDTQYF; CDR3nt: TGTGCCAGCAGCTTGGGACAGGGCCGCACAGATACGCAGTATTTT
v_gene: TRBV5-4; abundance: .; d_gene: .; j_gene: TRBJ1-1; CDR3aa: CASSPRTGGTEAFF; CDR3nt: TGTGCCAGCAGCCCGAGGACGGGCGGCACTGAAGCTTTCTTT
v_gene: TRBV27; abundance: .; d_gene: .; j_gene: TRBJ1-1; CDR3aa: CASSLGTEAFF; CDR3nt: TGTGCCAGCAGTTTAGGGACTGAAGCTTTCTTT
v_gene: TRBV19; abundance: .; d_gene: TRBD1; j_gene: TRBJ1-2; CDR3aa: CATNRGTLEGYGYTF; CDR3nt: TGTGCCACCAACAGGGGGACCCTCGAAGGCTATGGCTACACCTTC
v_gene: TRBV28; abundance: .; d_gene: .; j_gene: TRBJ1-4; CDR3aa: CASSLLRPYEKLFF; CDR3nt: TGTGCCAGCAGTTTGTTACGGCCCTATGAAAAACTGTTTTTT
v_gene: TRBV5-1; abundance: .; d_gene: .; j_gene: TRBJ2-2; CDR3aa: CASSLEGPLGFGELFF; CDR3nt: TGCGCCAGCAGCTTGGAAGGTCCTTTAGGGTTCGGGGAGCTGTTTTTT
v_gene: TRBV5-1; abundance: .; d_gene: .; j_gene: TRBJ1-6; CDR3aa: CASSRDAYNSPLHF; CDR3nt: TGCGCCAGCAGCAGGGACGCCTATAATTCACCCCTCCACTTT
v_gene: TRBV5-1; abundance: few; d_gene: .; j_gene: TRBJ1-1; CDR3aa: CASSLGVGNTEAFF; CDR3nt: TGCGCCAGCAGCTTGGGAGTAGGGAACACTGAAGCTTTCTTT
v_gene: TRBV5-1; abundance: .; d_gene: .; j_gene: TRBJ1-5; CDR3aa: CASSPEGQPQHF; CDR3nt: TGCGCCAGCAGCCCTGAGGGTCAGCCCCAGCATTTT
v_gene: TRBV19; abundance: .; d_gene: .; j_gene: TRBJ1-5; CDR3aa: CASTRYFLISNQPQHF; CDR3nt: TGTGCCAGTACGCGATACTTCCTAATTAGCAATCAGCCCCAGCATTTT
v_gene: TRBV6-5; abundance: .; d_gene: TRBD1; j_gene: TRBJ1-5; CDR3aa: CASRDRGRDQPQHF; CDR3nt: TGTGCCAGCCGGGACAGGGGGAGGGATCAGCCCCAGCATTTT
v_gene: TRBV9; abundance: .; d_gene: .; j_gene: TRBJ2-5; CDR3aa: CASSVKGTIGETQYF; CDR3nt: TGTGCCAGCAGCGTAAAAGGAACAATCGGGGAGACCCAGTACTTC
v_gene: TRBV4-2; abundance: .; d_gene: TRBD2; j_gene: TRBJ2-7; CDR3aa: CASSQDSGDPPYEQYF; CDR3nt: TGTGCCAGCAGCCAAGACAGCGGGGATCCTCCCTACGAGCAGTACTTC
v_gene: TRBV5-8; abundance: once; d_gene: .; j_gene: TRBJ1-2; CDR3aa: CASSLGVRGGYTF; CDR3nt: TGTGCCAGCAGCTTAGGGGTTAGAGGCGGCTACACCTTC
v_gene: TRBV6-5; abundance: .; d_gene: .; j_gene: TRBJ1-3; CDR3aa: CASSYSRVGRGNTIYF; CDR3nt: TGTGCCAGCAGTTACTCGAGAGTCGGGAGAGGAAACACCATATATTTT
v_gene: TRBV10-3; abundance: .; d_gene: .; j_gene: TRBJ1-4; CDR3aa: CAISEAGQGGEKLFF; CDR3nt: TGTGCCATCAGTGAAGCGGGGCAGGGAGGTGAAAAACTGTTTTTT
v_gene: TRBV4-1; abundance: .; d_gene: TRBD1; j_gene: TRBJ2-7; CDR3aa: CASSQGPGTGPSYEQYF; CDR3nt: TGCGCCAGCAGCCAAGGCCCCGGGACAGGTCCTTCCTACGAGCAGTACTTC
v_gene: TRBV7-6; abundance: .; d_gene: .; j_gene: TRBJ2-1; CDR3aa: CASSLAPPSYNEQFF; CDR3nt: TGTGCCAGCAGCTTAGCCCCCCCCTCCTACAATGAGCAGTTCTTC
v_gene: TRBV4-1; abundance: .; d_gene: .; j_gene: TRBJ1-2; CDR3aa: CASSQEPNLVGGTGYGYTF; CDR3nt: TGCGCCAGCAGCCAAGAACCAAACCTGGTCGGGGGGACGGGCTATGGCTACACCTTC
v_gene: TRBV5-1; abundance: .; d_gene: TRBD1; j_gene: TRBJ1-2; CDR3aa: CASSFSGQADEYGYTF; CDR3nt: TGCGCCAGCAGCTTCTCTGGACAGGCTGATGAGTATGGCTACACCTTC
v_gene: TRBV5-4; abundance: once; d_gene: TRBD1; j_gene: TRBJ2-7; CDR3aa: CASSIGGPYEQYF; CDR3nt: TGTGCCAGCAGTATAGGGGGCCCCTACGAGCAGTACTTC
v_gene: TRBV4-2; abundance: .; d_gene: .; j_gene: TRBJ2-3; CDR3aa: CASSQGDTQYF; CDR3nt: TGTGCCAGCAGCCAAGGTGATACGCAGTATTTT
v_gene: TRBV2; abundance: .; d_gene: TRBD2; j_gene: TRBJ2-1; CDR3aa: CASRAGLEGNEQFF; CDR3nt: TGTGCCAGCAGGGCCGGACTAGAAGGTAATGAGCAGTTCTTC
v_gene: TRBV30; abundance: once; d_gene: .; j_gene: TRBJ2-5; CDR3aa: CAWSVTGGPRNF; CDR3nt: TGTGCCTGGAGTGTAACAGGAGGCCCTCGTAACTTC
v_gene: TRBV5-8; abundance: once; d_gene: .; j_gene: TRBJ2-3; CDR3aa: CASSLGQVSTDTQYF; CDR3nt: TGTGCCAGCAGCTTGGGACAGGTTAGCACAGATACGCAGTATTTT
v_gene: TRBV11-2; abundance: .; d_gene: TRBD2; j_gene: TRBJ2-5; CDR3aa: CASSPPHIAGPGQETQYF; CDR3nt: TGTGCCAGCAGCCCACCACACATAGCGGGGCCGGGACAAGAGACCCAGTACTTC
v_gene: TRBV18; abundance: .; d_gene: .; j_gene: TRBJ1-6; CDR3aa: CASSPVGSQIWTDNSPLHF; CDR3nt: TGTGCCAGCTCACCAGTCGGGTCCCAGATATGGACAGATAATTCACCCCTCCACTTT
v_gene: TRBV9; abundance: .; d_gene: .; j_gene: TRBJ2-3; CDR3aa: CASSPQDSTDTQYF; CDR3nt: TGTGCCAGCAGCCCCCAGGACAGCACAGATACGCAGTATTTT
v_gene: TRBV29-1; abundance: .; d_gene: .; j_gene: TRBJ2-2; CDR3aa: CSVGGAAGELFF; CDR3nt: TGCAGCGTGGGGGGGGCGGCCGGGGAGCTGTTTTTT
v_gene: TRBV4-2; abundance: .; d_gene: .; j_gene: TRBJ1-5; CDR3aa: CASSQGLSNQPQHF; CDR3nt: TGTGCCAGCAGCCAAGGTTTAAGCAATCAGCCCCAGCATTTT
v_gene: TRBV28; abundance: few; d_gene: .; j_gene: TRBJ1-1; CDR3aa: CAGSRVRNTEAFF; CDR3nt: TGTGCCGGGTCCAGGGTCAGGAACACTGAAGCTTTCTTT
v_gene: TRBV4-2; abundance: .; d_gene: .; j_gene: TRBJ1-6; CDR3aa: CASSQEVGGAGYSPLHF; CDR3nt: TGTGCCAGCAGCCAAGAAGTTGGGGGGGCCGGTTATTCACCCCTCCACTTT
v_gene: TRBV7-3; abundance: .; d_gene: TRBD1; j_gene: TRBJ2-1; CDR3aa: CASSLGQGADEQFF; CDR3nt: TGTGCCAGCAGCTTAGGACAGGGGGCGGATGAGCAGTTCTTC
v_gene: TRBV6-6; abundance: .; d_gene: .; j_gene: TRBJ2-3; CDR3aa: CASQAEDTQYF; CDR3nt: TGTGCCAGTCAAGCAGAAGATACGCAGTATTTT
v_gene: TRBV2; abundance: .; d_gene: TRBD1; j_gene: TRBJ1-2; CDR3aa: CASSERRGQDGYTF; CDR3nt: TGTGCCAGCAGTGAAAGACGGGGACAGGATGGCTACACCTTC
v_gene: TRBV6-5; abundance: once; d_gene: TRBD2; j_gene: TRBJ2-1; CDR3aa: CASSYSRSGGEGEQFF; CDR3nt: TGTGCCAGCAGTTACTCCCGTAGCGGGGGGGAGGGTGAGCAGTTCTTC
v_gene: TRBV23-1; abundance: .; d_gene: .; j_gene: TRBJ1-1; CDR3aa: CASSQNDPFLGSTNTEAFF; CDR3nt: TGCGCCAGCAGTCAAAATGACCCCTTTCTCGGGTCTACTAACACTGAAGCTTTCTTT
v_gene: TRBV5-1; abundance: .; d_gene: .; j_gene: TRBJ2-1; CDR3aa: CASRANYEPNEQFF; CDR3nt: TGCGCCAGCAGAGCAAACTATGAACCCAATGAGCAGTTCTTC
v_gene: TRBV5-6; abundance: .; d_gene: .; j_gene: TRBJ1-4; CDR3aa: CASSLTASGSEKLFF; CDR3nt: TGTGCCAGCAGCTTAACAGCGTCGGGGTCTGAAAAACTGTTTTTT
v_gene: TRBV2; abundance: .; d_gene: .; j_gene: TRBJ2-1; CDR3aa: CASSAIGTGYNEQFF; CDR3nt: TGTGCCAGCAGTGCTATCGGGACTGGCTACAATGAGCAGTTCTTC
v_gene: TRBV2; abundance: .; d_gene: .; j_gene: TRBJ2-1; CDR3aa: CASTTRTKYNEQFF; CDR3nt: TGTGCCAGCACTACACGGACGAAATACAATGAGCAGTTCTTC
v_gene: TRBV15; abundance: .; d_gene: .; j_gene: TRBJ2-6; CDR3aa: CATRPRLGGANVLTF; CDR3nt: TGTGCCACCAGACCTCGACTAGGGGGGGCCAACGTCCTGACTTTC
v_gene: TRBV5-6; abundance: .; d_gene: .; j_gene: TRBJ2-3; CDR3aa: CASSSRERKRFTDTQYF; CDR3nt: TGTGCCAGCAGCTCACGGGAGCGCAAGAGGTTCACAGATACGCAGTATTTT
v_gene: TRBV5-1; abundance: .; d_gene: .; j_gene: TRBJ2-3; CDR3aa: CASSWDDRAENTQYF; CDR3nt: TGCGCCAGCAGCTGGGACGACCGCGCAGAAAATACGCAGTATTTT
v_gene: TRBV29-1; abundance: .; d_gene: TRBD1; j_gene: TRBJ1-2; CDR3aa: CSADRTGLGGYTF; CDR3nt: TGCAGCGCAGATAGGACAGGGCTCGGTGGCTACACCTTC
v_gene: TRBV6-1; abundance: .; d_gene: .; j_gene: TRBJ2-5; CDR3aa: CASSSTGRRETQYF; CDR3nt: TGTGCCAGCAGTTCGACAGGTCGTAGGGAGACCCAGTACTTC
v_gene: TRBV5-1; abundance: .; d_gene: .; j_gene: TRBJ1-1; CDR3aa: CASSRSVTLNTEAFF; CDR3nt: TGCGCCAGCAGCCGTTCAGTGACGTTGAACACTGAAGCTTTCTTT
v_gene: TRBV2; abundance: .; d_gene: .; j_gene: TRBJ2-6; CDR3aa: CASSEQHSGANVLTF; CDR3nt: TGTGCCAGCAGTGAACAGCACTCTGGGGCCAACGTCCTGACTTTC
v_gene: TRBV7-8; abundance: .; d_gene: .; j_gene: TRBJ1-1; CDR3aa: CASSTPDGNTEAFF; CDR3nt: TGTGCCAGCAGCACTCCTGACGGGAACACTGAAGCTTTCTTT
v_gene: TRBV10-3; abundance: .; d_gene: .; j_gene: TRBJ2-3; CDR3aa: CAISESSTDTQYF; CDR3nt: TGTGCCATCAGTGAAAGCTCAACTGATACGCAGTATTTT